Below are 23 T cell receptor beta chains sequenced from a single sample in a study of T-cell reconstitution after alpha-beta-depleted transplantation in children. Using unique molecular identifiers, the investigators prepared the TCRbeta library. TCRdb ran MiXCR on the PCR reads and lists one entry per CDR3 protein. This sample has about 16,000 distinct CDR3 sequences, with approximately 5.1% found just once. The sample consisted of PBMCs, taken before TCRalphabeta/CD19-depleted stem cell transplant. These receptors all come from a boy between 5 and 17 years old with acute lymphoblastic leukemia, due to receive a stem cell transplant.

This clonotype was recorded many times. The chain couples TRBV4-1 to TRBJ2-2; D is possibly TRBD2 (5 bases). From germline, CDR1 is MGHRA and CDR2 YSYEKL. V shed 3 bases and J shed 0 bases, with 11 bases lying between them. This CDR3 has 16 amino acids. Here the CDR3 DNA reads TGCGCCAGCAGCCACGTGGGAGCCGCGAACACCGGGGAGCTGTTTTTT. Amino acid sequence: CASSHVGAANTGELFF.

This clonotype occurred many times. The chain recombines TRBV7-9 with TRBJ2-1, with D possibly matching TRBD2 (5 bases). The V end was cut by 3 bases, the J end by 0 bases, with 15 bases between. This CDR3 region has 17 residues. Germline CDR1 and CDR2: SEHNR and FQNEAQ (reference sequence). The CDR3 sequence: CASSFDPTRISYNEQFF. Written as DNA, the CDR3 is TGTGCCAGCAGCTTCGATCCTACTAGAATCTCCTACAATGAGCAGTTCTTC.

This clonotype appeared many times. The J gene is TRBJ1-5, the V gene TRBV11-2, with TRBD1 as a possible D gene (6 bases). This CDR3 has 15 amino acids. Germline assignment: CDR1 SGHAT and CDR2 FQNNGV. Trimming cost V 0 bases and J 2 bases, with 8 bases left between them. The DNA for the CDR3 is TGTGCCAGCAGCTTAGAGGGGGCCCGCAATCAGCCCCAGCATTTT. Residues: CASSLEGARNQPQHF.

This clonotype was seen at least ten times. The rearrangement uses TRBV6-5 and TRBJ1-1, with D perhaps matching TRBD1 (5 bases). This CDR3 comprises 13 residues. V lost 8 bases to trimming and J lost 3 bases, with 13 bases between them. Germline CDR1 and CDR2: MNHEY and SVGAGI. CDR3 sequence (DNA): TGTGCCAGCTGTCGGGTCAGGGACACTGAAGCTTTCTTT. This translates into CASCRVRDTEAFF.

This clonotype was found many times. V is TRBV5-5 and J is TRBJ1-5; D unresolved. The CDR3 spans 15 residues. V lost 4 bases and J 0 bases, leaving 11 bases between the germline ends. CDR1 SGHKS and CDR2 YYEKEE come from the germline V gene (reference sequence). The CDR3: CASSRIWGSNQPQHF. In DNA form, the CDR3 reads TGTGCCAGCAGCCGGATCTGGGGTAGCAATCAGCCCCAGCATTTT.

This clonotype has at least ten counts. The gene calls are TRBV6-5 and TRBJ1-5, with a tentative D call TRBD1 (6 bases). Germline assignment: CDR1 MNHEY and CDR2 SVGAGI. CDR3 length: 18 amino acids. V shed 0 bases and J shed 11 bases, with 26 bases lying between them. The CDR3 DNA follows: TGTGCCAGCAGTTACTCAGTGGGTCTGGGGGCCGGCTTGGGGTCCCAGCATTTT. Translation gives CASSYSVGLGAGLGSQHF.

The sample holds many counts of this clonotype. The V gene is TRBV10-3, the J gene TRBJ1-5, with 9 bases lining up with TRBD1. Unmatched junction bases numbered 5, after V lost 6 bases and J lost 2 bases. Per germline, CDR1 ENHRY and CDR2 SYGVKD. The CDR3 loop spans 15 amino acids. As DNA, the CDR3 is TGTGCCATCAGCGAGACAGGGGGTGGCAATCAGCCCCAGCATTTT. The encoded protein is CAISETGGGNQPQHF.

In its sample, this clonotype ranks as medium-sized. The chain couples TRBV20-1 to TRBJ1-5, with 7 nucleotides matching TRBD1. From germline, CDR1 is DFQATT and CDR2 SNEGSKA (reference sequence). There are 16 residues in the CDR3. V dropped 6 bases and J dropped 2; count of bases not matched to a gene: 13. DNA of the CDR3: TGCAGTGCCTACCCTCGAGGGGGCTCGGGCAATCAGCCCCAGCATTTT. Amino acid sequence: CSAYPRGGSGNQPQHF.

This clonotype occurred many times. The rearrangement uses TRBV6-2 or TRBV6-3 and TRBJ1-1, with TRBD1 matching 10 bases. The germline gives CDR1 MNHEY, CDR2 SVGEGT. The J segment lost 3 bases and the V segment lost 4 bases, leaving 2 bases of the junction unmatched. This CDR3 comprises 14 residues. The CDR3 spells CASSWGQGYTEAFF. In nucleotides, the CDR3 is TGTGCCAGCAGTTGGGGACAGGGGTACACTGAAGCTTTCTTT.

This sequence joins TRBV4-1 and TRBJ1-4, with D tentatively TRBD1 (5 bases). This CDR3 comprises 16 residues. Germline CDR1 and CDR2: MGHRA and YSYEKL. Trimming took off 3 bases at V and 1 base at J, with 12 bases between the two ends. CDR3 loop: CASSQYQGKTNEKLFF. For the CDR3, the DNA is TGCGCCAGCAGCCAGTATCAGGGTAAAACTAATGAAAAACTGTTTTTT.

The sample holds many counts of this clonotype. The chain combines TRBV5-8 with TRBJ1-1; 10 bases agree with TRBD1. The V segment lost 2 bases and the J segment 8 bases; nucleotides outside the gene matches: 6. The CDR3 runs to 14 residues. Germline V gene lookup returns CDR1 SGHTS and CDR2 YDEGEE. The chain's CDR3 is CASSFRTGGTEAFF. The DNA of the CDR3 is TGTGCCAGCAGCTTCCGGACAGGGGGTACCGAAGCTTTCTTT.

This clonotype is labeled as medium-sized (0.01 to 0.1%). The chain carries TRBV20-1 and TRBJ2-2; possibly TRBD2 for D (5 bases). The ends were cut back, 0 bases at V and 1 base at J, with 6 bases in the middle. Germline-derived CDR1 and CDR2 are DFQATT and SNEGSKA (reference sequence). The CDR3 consists of 14 residues. Here the CDR3 reads CSARDRGNTGELFF. CDR3 DNA sequence: TGCAGTGCTAGAGATCGGGGGAACACCGGGGAGCTGTTTTTT.

This clonotype was observed many times. The V and J genes are TRBV7-9 and TRBJ2-3, with a weak D call TRBD1 (6 bases). This CDR3 has 13 residues. The germline gives CDR1 SEHNR, CDR2 FQNEAQ (reference sequence). Trimming stripped 5 bases from V and 6 bases from J, with 12 bases between. The CDR3 protein is CASSQTGFDTQYF. The CDR3 DNA sequence: TGTGCCAGCAGCCAGACAGGCTTTGATACGCAGTATTTT.

By share, this clonotype ranks as medium-sized. The chain uses TRBV9 and TRBJ2-6; D ambiguous. V was trimmed by 4 bases and J by 0 bases, leaving 5 bases between them. CDR3 length: 14 amino acids. Germline assignment: CDR1 SGDLS and CDR2 YYNGEE. For the CDR3, the DNA is TGTGCCAGCAGCCCGGCCTCTGGGGCCAACGTCCTGACTTTC. Protein: CASSPASGANVLTF.

This clonotype was observed many times. This rearrangement joins TRBV15 to TRBJ2-2; 8 bases are a match to TRBD2. This CDR3 is 16 amino acids long. V was clipped by 3 bases and J by 7 bases; unmatched bases: 10. CDR1 and CDR2 (germline): LNHNV, YYDKDF (reference sequence). The CDR3 region is CATSRRLARVGGELFF. CDR3 nucleotide sequence: TGTGCCACCAGCAGGCGACTAGCGAGAGTCGGCGGGGAGCTGTTTTTT.

This clonotype was found a few times. The CDR3 bases are TGTGCCAGGGGCCCCGGCTACGACAGGGGCACCGGGGAGCTGTTTTTT. This encodes CARGPGYDRGTGELFF. The chain joins TRBV4-2 to TRBJ2-2, with 8 bases fitting TRBD1. The CDR3 contains 16 residues. The junction had 13 bases not matched to a gene; V was cut back by 9 bases and J by 4 bases. Looked up from germline, CDR1 is LGHNA and CDR2 is YNFKEQ.

V gene TRBV20-1 combines with J gene TRBJ1-6; no reliable D call. The CDR3 loop spans 13 amino acids. V was clipped by 0 bases and J by 10 bases, with 10 bases between them. Germline V CDR1 and CDR2: DFQATT, SNEGSKA (reference sequence). CDR3 residues: CSAREVGKSPLHF. CDR3 bases: TGCAGTGCTAGAGAGGTGGGGAAATCACCCCTCCACTTT.

In this sample, this clonotype turned up many times. The chain joins TRBV11-2 to TRBJ1-2; 9 positions agree with TRBD1. Germline values: CDR1 SGHAT, CDR2 FQNNGV. The CDR3 runs 16 residues. Losses at the gene ends were 2 bases for V and 4 bases for J; bases not matched to a gene: 8. The CDR3 DNA is TGTGCCAGCAGCTTAAGCACAGGGGGCGTGGGCTATGGCTACACCTTC. Its translation is CASSLSTGGVGYGYTF.

This clonotype occurred many times. V and J are TRBV9 and TRBJ2-3, with 10 bases fitting TRBD1. This CDR3 region has 15 residues. CDR1 SGDLS and CDR2 YYNGEE come from the germline V gene. V trimming: 3 bases; J trimming: 1 base; junction bases outside the gene matches: 2. CDR3: CASSAGTGGTDTQYF. The CDR3 bases are TGTGCCAGCAGCGCCGGGACAGGGGGCACAGATACGCAGTATTTT.

This clonotype appeared many times. This chain joins TRBV24-1 and TRBJ2-5; D uncertain. The CDR3 spans 14 residues. V was trimmed by 4 bases and J by 0 bases, leaving 8 bases between them. CDR1 and CDR2 (germline): KGHDR, SFDVKD. The CDR3 sequence is CATSDGRYQETQYF. The CDR3 region has the DNA TGTGCCACCAGTGACGGACGGTACCAAGAGACCCAGTACTTC.

This chain links TRBV5-3 with TRBJ2-1; 7 nucleotides align to TRBD2. TRBV5-3 is an open reading frame whose function is uncertain. This CDR3 has 14 amino acids. V was pared by 9 bases and J by 6 bases, with 12 bases of the junction left unmatched. CDR3 nucleotide sequence: TGTGCCATCGGCCCTGGACTAGATACCAATGAGCAGTTCTTC. Its translation: CAIGPGLDTNEQFF.

In its sample, this clonotype was seen many times. The V and J genes are TRBV6-1 and TRBJ1-6; tentative D call: TRBD1 (5 bases). V dropped 4 bases and J dropped 4 bases, with 5 bases sitting between them. This CDR3 region has 13 residues. Looked up from germline, CDR1 is MNHNS and CDR2 is SASEGT. The chain's CDR3 is CASSGTYNSPLHF. The CDR3 nucleotides read TGTGCCAGCAGTGGGACATATAATTCACCCCTCCACTTT.

The rearrangement uses TRBV20-1 and TRBJ2-7; the match to TRBD2 covers 14 bases. The CDR3 runs 14 residues. The germline gives CDR1 DFQATT, CDR2 SNEGSKA (reference sequence). The trim removed 6 bases at V and 1 base at J, leaving 2 bases unmatched. The CDR3 coding sequence is TGCAGTGCGAGGACTAGCGGGAGGTCCTACGAGCAGTACTTC. Protein: CSARTSGRSYEQYF.